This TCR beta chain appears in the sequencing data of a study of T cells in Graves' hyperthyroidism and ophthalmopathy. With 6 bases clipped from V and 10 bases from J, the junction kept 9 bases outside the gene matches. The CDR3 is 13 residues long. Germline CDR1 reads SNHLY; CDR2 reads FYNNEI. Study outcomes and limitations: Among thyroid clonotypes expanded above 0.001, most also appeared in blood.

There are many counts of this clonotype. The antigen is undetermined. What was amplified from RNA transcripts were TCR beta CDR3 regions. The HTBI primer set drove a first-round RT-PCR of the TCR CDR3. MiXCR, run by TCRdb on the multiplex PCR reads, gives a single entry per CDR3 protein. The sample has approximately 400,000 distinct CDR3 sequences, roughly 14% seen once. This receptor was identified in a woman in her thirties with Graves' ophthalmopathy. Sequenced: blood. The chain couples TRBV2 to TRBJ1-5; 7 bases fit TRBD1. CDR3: CASSPRDSSPQHF. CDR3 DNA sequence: TGTGCCAGCAGCCCCCGGGACAGCAGTCCCCAGCATTTT.